Given below is one T cell receptor (beta chain) in context. Its target is not known. Germline CDR1 MNHEY, CDR2 SMNVEV (reference sequence). This CDR3 has 13 residues. The junction had 3 bases not matched to a gene; V was cut back by 8 bases and J by 0 bases. The entry originates in a study of vaccination effects on CD4 cells after COVID-19. Antigen-specific CD4+ T cells were first expanded with viral peptide pools by the ViraFEST assay and only then sequenced. Upon completion of roughly ten days in culture, CD4+ T cells were isolated. Neither prior SARS-CoV-2 infection nor positive nucleocapsid antibodies were present in the vaccine recipients. Cultures got half-medium changes with IL-2 on days 3 and 7. General study points: Clones from infection and from vaccination both contracted markedly late after vaccination.

Clones were read by immunoSEQ multiplex PCR, and TCRdb kept only the in-frame ones, dropping some. The data contain around 60,000 clones, 70% to 80% of them singletons. Source: CD4+ T cells from PBMCs cultured with HCoV-NL63 spike peptides, taken before COVID-19 vaccination. The rearrangement uses TRBV27 and TRBJ1-1; TRBD1 matches 7 bases. The receptor comes from a human donor who received a COVID-19 vaccine. CDR3: CASGGQMNTEAFF. CDR3 coding DNA: TGTGCCAGCGGGGGACAGATGAACACTGAAGCTTTCTTT.